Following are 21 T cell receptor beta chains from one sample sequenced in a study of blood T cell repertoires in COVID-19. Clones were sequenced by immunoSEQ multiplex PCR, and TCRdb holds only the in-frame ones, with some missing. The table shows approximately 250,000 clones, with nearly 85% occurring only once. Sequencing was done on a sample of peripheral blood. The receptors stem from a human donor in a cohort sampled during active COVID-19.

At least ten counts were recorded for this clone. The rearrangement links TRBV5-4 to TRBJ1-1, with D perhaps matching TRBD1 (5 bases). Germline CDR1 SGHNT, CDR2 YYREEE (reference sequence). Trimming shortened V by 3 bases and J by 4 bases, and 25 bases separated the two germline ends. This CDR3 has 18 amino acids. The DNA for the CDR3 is TGTGCCAGCAGCTCTATATCCTTGGGGGGAAGAGTAGGCACTGAAGCTTTCTTT. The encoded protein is CASSSISLGGRVGTEAFF.

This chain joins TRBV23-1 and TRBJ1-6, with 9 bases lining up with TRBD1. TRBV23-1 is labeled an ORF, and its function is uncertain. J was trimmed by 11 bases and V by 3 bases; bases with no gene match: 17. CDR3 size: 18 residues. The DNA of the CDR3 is TGCGCCAGCAGTCACCGTGGCCCCCGGACAGGGGAGGTCACACCCCTCCACTTT. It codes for CASSHRGPRTGEVTPLHF.

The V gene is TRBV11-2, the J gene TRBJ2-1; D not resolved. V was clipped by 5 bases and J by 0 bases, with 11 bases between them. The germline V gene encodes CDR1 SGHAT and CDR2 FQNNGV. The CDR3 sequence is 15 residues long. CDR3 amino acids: CASSVQVRSYNEQFF. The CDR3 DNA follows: TGTGCCAGCAGCGTCCAGGTCCGCTCCTACAATGAGCAGTTCTTC.

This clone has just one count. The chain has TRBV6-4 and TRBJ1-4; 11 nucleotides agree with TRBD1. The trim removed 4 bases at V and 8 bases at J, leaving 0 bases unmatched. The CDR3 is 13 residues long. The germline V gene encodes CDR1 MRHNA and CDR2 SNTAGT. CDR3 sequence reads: CASSGDRGEKLFF. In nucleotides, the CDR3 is TGTGCCAGCAGTGGGGACAGGGGGGAAAAACTGTTTTTT.

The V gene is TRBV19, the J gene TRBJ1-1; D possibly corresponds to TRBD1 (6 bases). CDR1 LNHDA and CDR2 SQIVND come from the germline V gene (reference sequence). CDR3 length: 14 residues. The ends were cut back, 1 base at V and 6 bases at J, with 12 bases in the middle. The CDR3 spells CASSIGGPAAEAFF. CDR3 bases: TGTGCCAGTAGTATAGGGGGGCCGGCTGCTGAAGCTTTCTTT.

The CDR3 DNA follows: TGCAGCGTTGAAGACAGGCGGGGGGCCAAAAACATTCAGTACTTC. It translates to CSVEDRRGAKNIQYF. V is TRBV29-1 and J is TRBJ2-4, with 7 bases matching TRBD2. The CDR3 has 15 residues. Trimming cost V 0 bases and J 1 base; bases outside gene matches: 3. Germline CDR1 SQVTM, CDR2 ANQGSEA.

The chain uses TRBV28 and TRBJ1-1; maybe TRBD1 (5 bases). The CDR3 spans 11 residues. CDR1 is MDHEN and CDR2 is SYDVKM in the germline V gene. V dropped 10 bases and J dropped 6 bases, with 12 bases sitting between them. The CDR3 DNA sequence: TGTGCCACCCGGGGGAAGCCTGAAGCTTTCTTT. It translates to CATRGKPEAFF.

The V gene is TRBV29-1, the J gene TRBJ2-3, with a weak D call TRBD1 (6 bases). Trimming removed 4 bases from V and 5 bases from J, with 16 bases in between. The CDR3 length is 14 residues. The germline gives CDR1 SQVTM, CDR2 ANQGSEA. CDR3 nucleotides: TGCAGCGTTGTTTGGACAGCCCTAGGAGATACGCAGTATTTT. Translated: CSVVWTALGDTQYF.

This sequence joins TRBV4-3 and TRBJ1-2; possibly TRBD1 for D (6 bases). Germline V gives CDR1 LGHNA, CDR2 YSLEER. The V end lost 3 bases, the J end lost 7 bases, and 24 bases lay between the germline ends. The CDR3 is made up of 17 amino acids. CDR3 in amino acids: CASSHVLFGGAGGGYTF. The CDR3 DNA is TGCGCCAGCAGCCATGTCTTATTTGGGGGGGCCGGCGGTGGCTACACCTTC.

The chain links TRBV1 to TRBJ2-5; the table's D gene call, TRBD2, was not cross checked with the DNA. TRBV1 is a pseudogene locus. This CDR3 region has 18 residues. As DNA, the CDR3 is TGCACCAGCAGTGCATTCGTAACGGCTAGCGGGGACCAAGAGACCCAGTACTTC. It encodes CTSSAFVTASGDQETQYF.

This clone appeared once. CDR3 amino acids: CASSVGTSDPPPTDTQYF. The CDR3 nucleotides read TGTGCCAGCAGCGTAGGGACTAGTGATCCCCCCCCCACAGATACGCAGTATTTT. V gene TRBV9 combines with J gene TRBJ2-3, with 7 bases fitting TRBD2. CDR1 is SGDLS and CDR2 is YYNGEE in the germline V gene. The CDR3 sequence is 18 residues long. Trimming took 0 bases from V and 2 from J; bases not matched to a gene: 12.

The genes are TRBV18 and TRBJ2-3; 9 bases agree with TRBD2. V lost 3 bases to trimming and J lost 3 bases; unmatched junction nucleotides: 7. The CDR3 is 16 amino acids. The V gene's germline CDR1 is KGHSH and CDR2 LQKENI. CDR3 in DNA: TGTGCCAGCTCACCTCTCGCGGGGGGGCCAACAGATACGCAGTATTTT. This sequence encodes CASSPLAGGPTDTQYF.

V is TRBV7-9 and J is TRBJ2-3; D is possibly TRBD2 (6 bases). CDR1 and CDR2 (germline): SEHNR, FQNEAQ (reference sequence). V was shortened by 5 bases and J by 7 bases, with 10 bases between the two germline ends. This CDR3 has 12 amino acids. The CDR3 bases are TGTGCCAGCAGCGGGGGGTTGAATACGCAGTATTTT. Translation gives CASSGGLNTQYF.

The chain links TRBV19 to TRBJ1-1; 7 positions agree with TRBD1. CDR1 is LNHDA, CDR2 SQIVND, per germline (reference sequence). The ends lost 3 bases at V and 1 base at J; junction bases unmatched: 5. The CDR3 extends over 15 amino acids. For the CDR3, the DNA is TGTGCCAGTAGTATTTTTGGGACAGAGAACACTGAAGCTTTCTTT. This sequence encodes CASSIFGTENTEAFF.

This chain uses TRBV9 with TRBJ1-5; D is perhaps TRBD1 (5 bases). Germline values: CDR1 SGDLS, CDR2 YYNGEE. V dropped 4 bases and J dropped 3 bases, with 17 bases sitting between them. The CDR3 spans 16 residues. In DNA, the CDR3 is TGTGCCAGCAGCCCAGCACCGGGAGGGGCCAATCAGCCCCAGCATTTT. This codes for CASSPAPGGANQPQHF.

The CDR3, as DNA: TGTGCCAGCAAGGAGGATTCCTACGAGCAGTACTTC. It encodes CASKEDSYEQYF. This rearrangement joins TRBV2 to TRBJ2-7, with D possibly being TRBD2 (5 bases). Germline-derived CDR1 and CDR2 are SNHLY and FYNNEI. The V end was cut by 7 bases, the J end by 1 base, with 8 bases between. The CDR3 totals 12 residues. The full variable domain, in which reference TRBV2 and TRBJ2-7 provide the parts outside the CDR3, is EPEVTQTPSHQVTQMGQEVILRCVPISNHLYFYWYRQILGQKVEFLVSFYNNEISEKSEIFDDQFSVERPDGSNFTLKIRSTKLEDSAMYFCASKEDSYEQYFGPGTRLTVT.

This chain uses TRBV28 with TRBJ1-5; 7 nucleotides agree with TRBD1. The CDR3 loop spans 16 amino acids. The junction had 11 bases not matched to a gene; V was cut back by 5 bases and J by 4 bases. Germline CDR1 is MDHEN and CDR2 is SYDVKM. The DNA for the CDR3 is TGTGCCAGCAGTCTTCCCCGGGACAGCAGTAATCAGCCCCAGCATTTT. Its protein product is CASSLPRDSSNQPQHF. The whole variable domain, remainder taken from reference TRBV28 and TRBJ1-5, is DVKVTQSSRYLVKRTGEKVFLECVQDMDHENMFWYRQDPGLGLRLIYFSYDVKMKEKGDIPEGYSVSREKKERFSLILESASTNQTSMYLCASSLPRDSSNQPQHFGDGTRLSIL.

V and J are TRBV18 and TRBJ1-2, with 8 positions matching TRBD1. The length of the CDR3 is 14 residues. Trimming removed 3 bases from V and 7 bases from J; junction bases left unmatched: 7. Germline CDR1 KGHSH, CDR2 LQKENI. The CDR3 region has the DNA TGTGCCAGCTCACCGGGGACAGGCAAGCGTGGCTACACCTTC. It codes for CASSPGTGKRGYTF. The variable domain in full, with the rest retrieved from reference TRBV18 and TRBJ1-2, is NAGVMQNPRHLVRRRGQEARLRCSPMKGHSHVYWYRQLPEEGLKFMVYLQKENIIDESGMPKERFSAEFPKEGPSILRIQQVVRGDSAAYFCASSPGTGKRGYTFGSGTRLTVV.

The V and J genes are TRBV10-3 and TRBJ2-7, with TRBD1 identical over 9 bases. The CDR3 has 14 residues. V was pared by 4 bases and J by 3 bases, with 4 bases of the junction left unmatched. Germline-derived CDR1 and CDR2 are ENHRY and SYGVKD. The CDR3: CAISVGTGSYEQYF. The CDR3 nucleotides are TGTGCCATCAGTGTCGGGACAGGGAGCTACGAGCAGTACTTC.

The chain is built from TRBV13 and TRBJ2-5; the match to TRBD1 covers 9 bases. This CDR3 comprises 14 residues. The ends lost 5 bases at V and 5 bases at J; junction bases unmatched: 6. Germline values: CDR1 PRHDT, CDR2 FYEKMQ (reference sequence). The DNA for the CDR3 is TGTGCCAGCAGCCCACAGGGGGCAGGGGAGACCCAGTACTTC. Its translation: CASSPQGAGETQYF.

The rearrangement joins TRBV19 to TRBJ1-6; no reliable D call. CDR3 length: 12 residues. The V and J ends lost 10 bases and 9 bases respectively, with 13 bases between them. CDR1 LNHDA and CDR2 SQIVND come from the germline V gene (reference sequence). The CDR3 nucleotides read TGTGCCACGGGGTGGTTGGGTTCACCCCTCCACTTT. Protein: CATGWLGSPLHF.